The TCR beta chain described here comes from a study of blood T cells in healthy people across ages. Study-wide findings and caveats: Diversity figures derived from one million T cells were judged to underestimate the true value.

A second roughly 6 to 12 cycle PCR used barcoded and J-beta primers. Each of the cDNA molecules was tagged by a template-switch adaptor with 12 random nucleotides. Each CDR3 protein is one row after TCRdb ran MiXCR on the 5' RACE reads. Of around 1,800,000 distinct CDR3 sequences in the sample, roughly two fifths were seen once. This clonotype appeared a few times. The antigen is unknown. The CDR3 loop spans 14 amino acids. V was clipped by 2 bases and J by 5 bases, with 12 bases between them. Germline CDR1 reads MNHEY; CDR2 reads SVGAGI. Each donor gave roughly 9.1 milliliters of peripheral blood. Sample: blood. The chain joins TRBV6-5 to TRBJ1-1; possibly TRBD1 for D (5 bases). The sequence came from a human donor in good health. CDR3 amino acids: CASSYGTLGTEAFF. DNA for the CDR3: TGTGCCAGCAGTTACGGGACCCTTGGGACTGAAGCTTTCTTT.